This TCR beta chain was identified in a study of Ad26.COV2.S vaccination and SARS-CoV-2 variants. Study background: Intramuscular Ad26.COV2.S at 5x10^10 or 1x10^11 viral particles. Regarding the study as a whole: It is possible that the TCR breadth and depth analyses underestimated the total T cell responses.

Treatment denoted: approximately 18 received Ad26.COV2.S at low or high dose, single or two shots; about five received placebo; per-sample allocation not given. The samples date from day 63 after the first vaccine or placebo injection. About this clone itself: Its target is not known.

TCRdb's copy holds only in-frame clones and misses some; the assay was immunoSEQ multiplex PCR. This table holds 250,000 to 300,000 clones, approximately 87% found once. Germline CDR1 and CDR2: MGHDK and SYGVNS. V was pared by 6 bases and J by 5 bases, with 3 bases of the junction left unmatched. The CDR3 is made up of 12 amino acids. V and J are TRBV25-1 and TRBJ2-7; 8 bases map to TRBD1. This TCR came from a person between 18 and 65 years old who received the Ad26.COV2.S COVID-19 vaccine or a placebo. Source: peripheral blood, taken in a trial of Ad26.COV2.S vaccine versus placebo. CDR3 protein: CASSQGAHEQYF. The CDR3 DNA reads TGTGCCAGCAGCCAGGGGGCACACGAGCAGTACTTC.